A single TCR beta chain is shown here with its context. The data were taken from a study of blood T cell repertoires in COVID-19. Study-level background: PBMCs, B-cell-depleted T cells, or T cells provided the cDNA or gDNA that made up the material.

Method: immunoSEQ multiplex PCR; TCRdb's copy keeps in-frame clones and lacks some. The table lists approximately 300,000 clones, roughly 83% of them singletons, with 1.5% to 2% in the top ten. Germline CDR1 is MDHEN and CDR2 is SYDVKM. V gave up 2 bases and J gave up 4 bases, with 11 bases separating them. The length of the CDR3 is 14 residues. The sample was peripheral blood. The TCR sequence derives from a woman in her forties or fifties with acute or convalescent COVID-19. The J gene is TRBJ2-5, the V gene TRBV28, with D perhaps matching TRBD2 (5 bases). The DNA of the CDR3 is TGTGCCAGCAGTTTAGGAGGCACAGCAGAGACCCAGTACTTC. Its translation is CASSLGGTAETQYF.